Described below is a single T cell receptor beta chain sequence and its context. This clonotype was counted between two and nine times. Its antigen has not been determined. The record has no base qualities; no much larger clone is one base away. This record comes from a study of post-analysis software for immune sequencing data (dated by TCRdb to the mid-2010s). Study-level background: The recorded disease courses included relapsing-remitting, secondary progressive and progressive-relapsing multiple sclerosis, and some patients had no subtype annotation. Patient repertoires were compared against roughly 12 previously published healthy control repertoires from donors aged roughly 6 to 28 years. A subset of samples was prepared in parallel using single-end sample barcoding, then pooled and co-amplified after Illumina adapter ligation. What the authors observed across the whole study: Multiple sclerosis patients had significantly lower normalized Chao1 diversity than controls, a result that suggests substantial peripheral T-cell clonal expansion. The control group was slightly older than the multiple sclerosis patient group. Direct clustering with F measure revealed strong co-clustering of samples prepared in the same batch, which led to a batch-effect correction. Several TRBV segments, including TRBV5-6, TRBV5-1 and TRBV20-1, were significantly more frequent in patients than controls.

At the junction V is shortened by 4 bases and J by 4 bases, with 17 bases in between. As encoded in the germline V gene, CDR1 is SGHVS while CDR2 is FQNEAQ. Including the terminal cysteine and phenylalanine, the CDR3 comprises 16 residues. The CDR3 DNA has 48 bases and is translated from base 1. Library prep was done by PCR. Sequencer: Illumina HiSeq 2500. To reduce PCR and sequencing biases, unique molecular identifiers were incorporated into the TCR beta cDNA libraries. Every 1 to 10 million input T cells yielded roughly 500,000 cDNA molecules, meaning each molecule approximated one T cell. The patient libraries were prepared and sequenced with the same protocol used for the earlier healthy control dataset. Within a given batch, samples were prepared together, multiplexed and sequenced on the same HiSeq lane. On the authors' methods: MIGEC was used to process the raw barcoded reads, and molecular identifier groups with only a single read were discarded before consensus assembly and CDR3 extraction. VDJtools was used for post-analysis of the clonotype tables, with diversity normalized by down-sampling every dataset to the smallest sample size. Repertoire overlap clustering matched CDR3 amino acid but not nucleotide sequences to correct batch-related cross-sample contamination. TCRdb reprocessed the public reads (quality trimming at Q25 with fastp, clone calling with MiXCR) and kept in-frame beta chains. Rows with a matching CDR3 protein are joined into one entry that keeps the most common DNA and genes. TCRdb, not the original authors, processed these V and J calls. The sample table shows hundreds of thousands of distinct CDR3 sequences, and approximately 60% are seen once. 11% of the sample is in the top ten clones.

To demonstrate the VDJtools post-analysis software, the study profiled TCR beta repertoires from the peripheral blood of 13 young patients with multiple sclerosis. Multiple sclerosis patients were children and adolescents aged 6 to 15 years. The material sequenced was blood. In this chain, TRBV7-8 is recombined with TRBJ2-1, and TRBD1 may be the D gene, going by 6 matching bases. The origin of this receptor is a girl aged 2-9 years with multiple sclerosis. The DNA sequence reads TGTGCCAGCAGCTCAGGGGTTCGGGGCCAATACAATGAGCAGTTCTTC. The encoded protein is CASSSGVRGQYNEQFF.